These 29 T cell receptor beta chains originate from one sample sequenced in a study of vaccination effects on CD4 cells after COVID-19. Their antigens remain unidentified. The authors isolated CD4+ T cells after nine to eleven days of culture. Either the BNT162b2 or mRNA-1273 vaccine was given to participants in two doses. Assay used: immunoSEQ multiplex PCR; TCRdb lists only in-frame clones, some missing. The repertoire holds tens of thousands of clones, with around 74% as singletons. This material consisted of CD4+ T cells from PBMCs cultured without peptide, taken after COVID-19 vaccination. The receptors shown here come from a human donor who received a COVID-19 vaccine.

This clone was observed a few times. The chain employs TRBV6-5 and TRBJ1-3; TRBD1 might be the D (6 bases). V gave up 10 bases and J gave up 4 bases, with 14 bases separating them. This CDR3 comprises 13 residues. The germline gives CDR1 MNHEY, CDR2 SVGAGI. CDR3 in amino acids: CATGAVFGNTIYF. The CDR3 nucleotides read TGTGCCACAGGGGCAGTCTTCGGAAACACCATATATTTT.

The V and J genes are TRBV15 and TRBJ1-1; possibly TRBD1 for D (6 bases). The germline V and J ends were trimmed by 0 bases and 5 bases, with 13 bases remaining between them. The CDR3 loop spans 15 amino acids. The germline gives CDR1 LNHNV, CDR2 YYDKDF (reference sequence). The CDR3 loop is CATSRDWTAGTEAFF. The CDR3 coding sequence is TGTGCCACCAGCAGAGATTGGACAGCTGGAACTGAAGCTTTCTTT.

V and J are TRBV6-1 and TRBJ2-6; D is possibly TRBD1 (6 bases). Trimming cost V 0 bases and J 1 base, with 7 bases left between them. Germline assignment: CDR1 MNHNS and CDR2 SASEGT. This CDR3 has 16 amino acids. The CDR3 DNA sequence: TGTGCCAGCAGTGAAGCGAGGGGGTCTGGGGCCAACGTCCTGACTTTC. Translated, it gives CASSEARGSGANVLTF.

The V call is TRBV24-1, the J call TRBJ2-3, with D perhaps matching TRBD1 or TRBD2 (5 bases each). The CDR3 totals 13 residues. The germline V gene has CDR1 KGHDR and CDR2 SFDVKD. V dropped 5 bases and J dropped 2 bases, with 7 bases sitting between them. DNA of the CDR3: TGTGCCACCAGTGCCGGGGCCACAGATACGCAGTATTTT. Translation: CATSAGATDTQYF.

The chain recombines TRBV18 with TRBJ1-4; D uncertain. CDR3 length: 15 residues. V dropped 2 bases and J dropped 6 bases, with 13 bases sitting between them. Germline-derived CDR1 and CDR2 are KGHSH and LQKENI. The DNA for the CDR3 is TGTGCCAGCTCACCATTATTCAGAAACGATGAAAAACTGTTTTTT. Translation: CASSPLFRNDEKLFF.

The chain couples TRBV7-2 to TRBJ1-2, with a possible D match to TRBD1 (5 bases). The CDR3 spans 16 residues. V lost 1 base and J 0 bases, leaving 12 bases between the germline ends. Germline-derived CDR1 and CDR2 are SGHTA and FQGNSA. CDR3 sequence (DNA): TGTGCCAGCAGCTTAGGAGGGACCAACACTAACTATGGCTACACCTTC. Amino acid sequence: CASSLGGTNTNYGYTF.

This chain connects TRBV13 to TRBJ1-1; D is ambiguous. The V end lost 4 bases, the J end lost 1 base, and 7 bases lay between the germline ends. The germline V gene has CDR1 PRHDT and CDR2 FYEKMQ (reference sequence). The CDR3 sequence is 13 residues long. The CDR3: CASSSKWNTEAFF. For the CDR3, the DNA is TGTGCCAGCAGCTCAAAGTGGAACACTGAAGCTTTCTTT.

In nucleotides, the CDR3 is TGTGCCAGCAGCTCTCCGCAGGGGAGGGTCAATGGCTACACCTTC. Protein product: CASSSPQGRVNGYTF. The genes are TRBV7-2 and TRBJ1-2; tentative D call: TRBD1 (6 bases). V lost 4 bases and J lost 6, with 18 bases in between. CDR1 SGHTA and CDR2 FQGNSA come from the germline V gene. This CDR3 spans 15 amino acids.

The chain is built from TRBV3-1 (or the pseudogene TRBV3-2) and TRBJ2-1; 10 bases fit TRBD2. Germline values: CDR1 LGHDT, CDR2 YNNKEL (reference sequence). This CDR3 spans 15 amino acids. The trim removed 4 bases at V and 6 bases at J, leaving 6 bases unmatched. The CDR3 region has the DNA TGTGCCAGCAGCCCTAGCGGGAGTTTTTTCAATGAGCAGTTCTTC. This sequence encodes CASSPSGSFFNEQFF.

This clone has more than one count but fewer than ten. The CDR3 DNA reads as TGTGCCACCAGGAACGTCGGGGGGCGTCATGGCTACACCTTC. Protein product: CATRNVGGRHGYTF. The chain joins TRBV6-5 to TRBJ1-2; possibly TRBD1 for D (6 bases). The germline gives CDR1 MNHEY, CDR2 SVGAGI. This CDR3 spans 14 amino acids. Between the trimmed V and J ends, which lost 10 bases and 6 bases, there was a span of 21 bases.

This chain joins TRBV7-2 and TRBJ1-1; D is unresolved. This CDR3 has 12 residues. Germline CDR1 is SGHTA and CDR2 is FQGNSA. The germline V and J ends were trimmed by 0 bases and 9 bases, with 8 bases remaining between them. The CDR3 sequence: CASSLAEMKAFF. In nucleotides, the CDR3 is TGTGCCAGCAGCTTAGCTGAAATGAAAGCTTTCTTT.

CDR3 DNA sequence: TGTGCCAGCAGTTACTCGAATCGGAACACCGGGGAGCTGTTTTTT. Translation gives CASSYSNRNTGELFF. The rearrangement joins TRBV6-5 to TRBJ2-2; D is unclear. The germline gives CDR1 MNHEY, CDR2 SVGAGI. With 0 bases removed from V and 1 base from J, the gap between germline ends came to 6 bases. The CDR3 covers 15 residues.

V usage is TRBV4-1 and J usage is TRBJ1-3, with D possibly matching TRBD1 (5 bases). CDR1 is MGHRA, CDR2 YSYEKL, per germline. The CDR3 sequence is 16 residues long. Trimming left V 0 bases short and J 5 bases short, with 14 bases between. The CDR3 DNA sequence: TGCGCCAGCAGCCAAGACCCCCCCCCGGGACGAAACACCATATATTTT. This gives the protein CASSQDPPPGRNTIYF.

This clone rates as medium-sized. V and J are TRBV2 and TRBJ2-3, with 9 bases lining up with TRBD1. V lost 4 bases, J lost 1 base, and 0 bases stayed unmatched. The germline CDR1 and CDR2 sequences are SNHLY and FYNNEI. The CDR3 loop spans 14 amino acids. The CDR3 bases are TGTGCCAGCAGTGGACAGGGGGGCACAGATACGCAGTATTTT. Translation: CASSGQGGTDTQYF.

The V call is TRBV9, the J call TRBJ2-3; TRBD1 might be the D (5 bases). The germline V gene has CDR1 SGDLS and CDR2 YYNGEE. V lost 0 bases and J lost 4, with 9 bases in between. This CDR3 is 14 amino acids long. The CDR3 sequence: CASSVGAGSDTQYF. DNA of the CDR3: TGTGCCAGCAGCGTAGGAGCAGGGTCAGATACGCAGTATTTT.

This clone appeared once. The V gene is TRBV7-9, the J gene TRBJ1-3; D perhaps matches TRBD1 (5 bases). V lost 1 base to trimming and J lost 3 bases, with 16 bases between them. Germline lookup yields CDR1 SEHNR and CDR2 FQNEAQ (reference sequence). The CDR3 contains 17 residues. CDR3 residues: CASSLGFAGPYGNTIYF. The DNA of the CDR3 is TGTGCCAGCAGCTTAGGCTTCGCGGGGCCTTATGGAAACACCATATATTTT.

The chain joins TRBV5-6 to TRBJ1-5; D uncertain. Trimming removed 0 bases at V and 4 bases at J, with 5 bases between. The V gene's germline CDR1 is SGHDT and CDR2 YYEEEE. This CDR3 region has 13 residues. The CDR3 protein is CASSLGRNQPQHF. CDR3 nucleotides: TGTGCCAGCAGCTTGGGGCGTAATCAGCCCCAGCATTTT. Based on the CDR3 plus reference TRBV5-6 and TRBJ1-5, the full variable domain is DAGVTQSPTHLIKTRGQQVTLRCSPKSGHDTVSWYQQALGQGPQFIFQYYEEEERQRGNFPDRFSGHQFPNYSSELNVNALLLGDSALYLCASSLGRNQPQHFGDGTRLSIL.

The CDR3 protein is CASSRGLLLSSYEQYF. CDR3 DNA sequence: TGTGCCAGCAGCCGCGGACTACTCCTAAGCTCCTACGAGCAGTACTTC. The genes are TRBV7-2 and TRBJ2-7; a weak D match, TRBD2 (6 bases). The V end lost 5 bases, the J end lost 0 bases, and 17 bases lay between the germline ends. This CDR3 region has 16 residues. Germline values: CDR1 SGHTA, CDR2 FQGNSA. The entire variable domain, with the rest obtained from reference TRBV7-2 and TRBJ2-7, is as follows: GAGVSQSPSNKVTEKGKDVELRCDPISGHTALYWYRQSLGQGLEFLIYFQGNSAPDKSGLPSDRFSAERTGGSVSTLTIQRTQQEDSAVYLCASSRGLLLSSYEQYFGPGTRLTVT.

The rearrangement links TRBV30 to TRBJ2-1; D gene ambiguous. The V and J ends lost 1 base and 7 bases respectively, with 8 bases between them. The CDR3 is made up of 12 amino acids. Germline values: CDR1 GTSNPN, CDR2 SVGIG (reference sequence). The CDR3 nucleotides are TGTGCCTGGAGTGCAGTTAGGAATGAGCAGTTCTTC. Translated: CAWSAVRNEQFF.

The count of this clone is one. The chain has TRBV30 and TRBJ2-1; D uncertain. The CDR3 sequence is 14 residues long. The ends were cut back, 3 bases at V and 0 bases at J, with 9 bases in the middle. Germline assignment: CDR1 GTSNPN and CDR2 SVGIG (reference sequence). The CDR3 DNA sequence: TGTGCCTGGAGGGGCGGAACCTCCTACAATGAGCAGTTCTTC. It encodes CAWRGGTSYNEQFF.

The genes are TRBV12-3 or TRBV12-4 and TRBJ1-4; D is unresolved. The CDR3 loop spans 12 amino acids. V was cut by 1 base and J by 7 bases, with 4 bases left in between. CDR3: CASSLGSEKLFF. CDR3 in DNA: TGTGCCAGCAGTTTAGGATCTGAAAAACTGTTTTTT.

The chain uses TRBV2 and TRBJ2-3; D gene unclear. The CDR3 contains 12 residues. Trimming pared 10 bases from V and 1 base from J, leaving 9 bases between. Germline V CDR1 and CDR2: SNHLY, FYNNEI. The CDR3 DNA reads TGTGCCACTTCTTTACGCACAGATACGCAGTATTTT. It is translated as CATSLRTDTQYF. Supplemented by reference TRBV2 and TRBJ2-3, the full variable domain reads EPEVTQTPSHQVTQMGQEVILRCVPISNHLYFYWYRQILGQKVEFLVSFYNNEISEKSEIFDDQFSVERPDGSNFTLKIRSTKLEDSAMYFCATSLRTDTQYFGPGTRLTVL.

The gene calls are TRBV19 and TRBJ2-7; the D gene is possibly TRBD2 (5 bases). The CDR3 has 14 amino acids. Germline lookup yields CDR1 LNHDA and CDR2 SQIVND (reference sequence). Between the trimmed V and J ends, which lost 7 bases and 0 bases, there was a span of 13 bases. The DNA for the CDR3 is TGTGCCAGTAAAGTAGCGACGGACTCCTACGAGCAGTACTTC. Translation gives CASKVATDSYEQYF.

The chain carries TRBV28 and TRBJ1-5; D is unclear. This CDR3 comprises 17 residues. The V gene's germline CDR1 is MDHEN and CDR2 SYDVKM. V was trimmed by 5 bases and J by 2 bases, leaving 19 bases between them. The CDR3 loop reads CASSHPGTLWGNQPQHF. The CDR3 DNA follows: TGTGCCAGCAGTCACCCCGGAACGCTTTGGGGCAATCAGCCCCAGCATTTT.

This chain uses TRBV3-1 (or the pseudogene TRBV3-2) with TRBJ1-4, with D tentatively TRBD1 (6 bases). CDR3 length: 13 amino acids. Looked up from germline, CDR1 is LGHDT and CDR2 is YNNKEL (reference sequence). V was clipped by 1 base and J by 7 bases, with 7 bases between them. The CDR3 nucleotides read TGTGCCAGCAGCCAAGGACAGGTTGAAAAACTGTTTTTT. Amino acids: CASSQGQVEKLFF.

The gene calls are TRBV2 and TRBJ2-3; possible D gene TRBD2, 5 bases. This CDR3 region has 13 residues. Germline CDR1 and CDR2: SNHLY and FYNNEI. With 7 bases removed from V and 3 bases from J, the gap between germline ends came to 11 bases. The CDR3 reads CASKPSGTDTQYF. Written as DNA, the CDR3 is TGTGCCAGCAAGCCCAGCGGTACAGATACGCAGTATTTT.

CDR3 nucleotides: TGTGCCACCAGTAAGGGTCTAGCGGAGCAAGAGACCCAGTACTTC. It encodes CATSKGLAEQETQYF. The genes are TRBV24-1 and TRBJ2-5, with 7 positions matching TRBD2. Per the germline V gene, CDR1 is KGHDR and CDR2 is SFDVKD. The CDR3 extends over 15 amino acids. The trim removed 6 bases at V and 2 bases at J, leaving 8 bases unmatched.

The genes are TRBV5-1 and TRBJ2-3; the match to TRBD2 covers 14 bases. The J segment lost 5 bases and the V segment lost 3 bases, leaving 5 bases of the junction unmatched. In germline, CDR1 is SGHRS, CDR2 YFSETQ. The CDR3 is 16 amino acids. This chain's CDR3 is CASSSGTSGSGDTQYF. The CDR3 DNA reads TGCGCCAGCAGCTCGGGGACTAGCGGGAGTGGAGATACGCAGTATTTT.

The CDR3 sequence: CASRSPGQGNTIYF. CDR3 DNA sequence: TGTGCCAGCAGATCCCCCGGACAGGGAAACACCATATATTTT. The V gene is TRBV28, the J gene TRBJ1-3, with D possibly being TRBD1 (6 bases). V gave up 6 bases and J gave up 4 bases, with 13 bases separating them. Germline CDR1 reads MDHEN; CDR2 reads SYDVKM. The CDR3 totals 14 residues.